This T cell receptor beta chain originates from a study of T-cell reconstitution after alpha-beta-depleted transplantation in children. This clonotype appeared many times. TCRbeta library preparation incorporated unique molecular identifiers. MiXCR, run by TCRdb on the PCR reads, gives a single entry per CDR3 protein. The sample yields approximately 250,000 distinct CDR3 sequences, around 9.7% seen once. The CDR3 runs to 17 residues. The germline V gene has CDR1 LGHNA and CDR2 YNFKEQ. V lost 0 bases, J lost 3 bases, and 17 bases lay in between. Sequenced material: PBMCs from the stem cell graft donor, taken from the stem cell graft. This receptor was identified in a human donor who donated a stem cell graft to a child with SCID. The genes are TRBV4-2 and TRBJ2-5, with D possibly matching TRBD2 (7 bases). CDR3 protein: CASSQEIGGGPKETQYF. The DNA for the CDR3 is TGTGCCAGCAGCCAAGAGATAGGGGGGGGGCCGAAAGAGACCCAGTACTTC.